This TCR beta chain was identified in a study of blood T cell repertoires in COVID-19. Overall study context: The United States, Italy and Spain were the sources of the acute and convalescent COVID-19 samples.

Trimming took off 1 base at V and 5 bases at J, with 5 bases between the two ends. CDR1 SNHLY and CDR2 FYNNEI come from the germline V gene. The CDR3 consists of 12 residues. Generated by immunoSEQ multiplex PCR, the TCRdb table keeps only in-frame clones and is missing some. The table lists some 350,000 clones, about four fifths of them singletons. This chain uses TRBV2 with TRBJ2-5, with unresolved D. The sequenced sample was peripheral blood. The TCR sequence derives from a man younger than 45 with active or convalescent COVID-19. The CDR3 DNA is TGTGCCAGCAGTGAAGGGGCGGAGACCCAGTACTTC. Its translation is CASSEGAETQYF.